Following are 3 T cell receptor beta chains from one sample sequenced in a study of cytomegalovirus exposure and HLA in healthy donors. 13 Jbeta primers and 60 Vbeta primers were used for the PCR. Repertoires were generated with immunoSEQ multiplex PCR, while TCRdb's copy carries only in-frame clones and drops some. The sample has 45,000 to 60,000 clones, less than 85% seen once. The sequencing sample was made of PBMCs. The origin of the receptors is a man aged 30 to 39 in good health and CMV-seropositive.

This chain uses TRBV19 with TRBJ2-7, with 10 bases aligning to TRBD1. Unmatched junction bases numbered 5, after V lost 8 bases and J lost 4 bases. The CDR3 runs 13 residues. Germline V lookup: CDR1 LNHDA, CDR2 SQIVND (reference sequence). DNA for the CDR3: TGTGCCAGTTCGACAGGGGGCCCTTACGAGCAGTACTTC. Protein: CASSTGGPYEQYF.

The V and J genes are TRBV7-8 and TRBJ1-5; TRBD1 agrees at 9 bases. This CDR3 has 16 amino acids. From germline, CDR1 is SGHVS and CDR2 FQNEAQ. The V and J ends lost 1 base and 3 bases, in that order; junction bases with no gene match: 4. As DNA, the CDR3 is TGTGCCAGCAGCTTAGGGGGACAGGGAAACAATCAGCCCCAGCATTTT. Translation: CASSLGGQGNNQPQHF.

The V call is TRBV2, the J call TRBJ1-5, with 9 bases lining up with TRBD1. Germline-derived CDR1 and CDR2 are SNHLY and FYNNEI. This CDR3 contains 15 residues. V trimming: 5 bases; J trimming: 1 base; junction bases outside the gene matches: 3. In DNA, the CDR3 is TGTGCCAGCAGTCACGGACAGGGGAGCAATCAGCCCCAGCATTTT. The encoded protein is CASSHGQGSNQPQHF.